This T cell receptor beta chain emerged from a study of shared clonotypes between healthy human individuals. Broader study findings: Relative to memory subsets, naive subsets generally showed larger estimated richness.

Each of the donors was a healthy adult who was HIV-negative and had not had a recent acute infection or vaccination. Between the trimmed V and J ends, which lost 5 bases and 2 bases, there was a span of 13 bases. Germline V CDR1 and CDR2: MNHEY, SMNVEV (reference sequence). The CDR3 spans 14 residues. This clone was seen once. Its antigen is unidentified. The assay ran at deep level. TCRdb's table, derived via immunoSEQ multiplex PCR, lists solely in-frame clones and lacks some. This table holds about 1.1 million clones, 75% to 80% found once. The chain carries TRBV27 and TRBJ2-7; D is perhaps TRBD2 (6 bases). This receptor was taken from a man between 18 and 35 years old in good health. Some clones in this sample may be carry-over from other donors' samples. The specimen was memory CD4+ T cells from PBMCs. The subset: CD45RA-negative fraction. CDR3 region: CASSPVGGPYEQYF. Written as DNA, the CDR3 is TGTGCCAGCAGTCCGGTGGGAGGACCCTACGAGCAGTACTTC.